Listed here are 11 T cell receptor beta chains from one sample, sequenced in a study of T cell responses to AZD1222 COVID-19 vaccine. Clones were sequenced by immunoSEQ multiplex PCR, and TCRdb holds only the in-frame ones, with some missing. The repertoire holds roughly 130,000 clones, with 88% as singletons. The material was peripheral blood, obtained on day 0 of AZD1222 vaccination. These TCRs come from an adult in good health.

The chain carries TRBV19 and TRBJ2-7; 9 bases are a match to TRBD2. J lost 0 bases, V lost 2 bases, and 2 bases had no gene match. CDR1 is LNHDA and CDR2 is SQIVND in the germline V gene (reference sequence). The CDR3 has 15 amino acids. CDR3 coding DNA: TGTGCCAGTAGTATACTAGCGGGAAGCTCCTACGAGCAGTACTTC. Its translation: CASSILAGSSYEQYF.

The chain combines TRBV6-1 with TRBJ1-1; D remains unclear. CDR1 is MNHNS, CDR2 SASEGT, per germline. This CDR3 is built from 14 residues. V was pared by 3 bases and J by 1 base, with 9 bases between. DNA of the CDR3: TGTGCCAGCAGTGATTCCATTCCGAACACTGAAGCTTTCTTT. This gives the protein CASSDSIPNTEAFF.

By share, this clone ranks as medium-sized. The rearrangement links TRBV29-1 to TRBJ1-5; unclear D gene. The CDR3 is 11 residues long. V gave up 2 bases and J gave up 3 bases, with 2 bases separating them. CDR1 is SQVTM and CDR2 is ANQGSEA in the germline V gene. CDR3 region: CSVEFNQPQHF. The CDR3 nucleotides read TGCAGCGTTGAATTCAATCAGCCCCAGCATTTT.

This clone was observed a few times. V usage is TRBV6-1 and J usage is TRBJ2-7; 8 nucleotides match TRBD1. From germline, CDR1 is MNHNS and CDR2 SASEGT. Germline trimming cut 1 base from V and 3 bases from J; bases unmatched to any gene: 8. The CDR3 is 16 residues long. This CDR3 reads CASSEGGTGGVYEQYF. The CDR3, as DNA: TGTGCCAGCAGTGAAGGGGGGACAGGTGGGGTCTACGAGCAGTACTTC.

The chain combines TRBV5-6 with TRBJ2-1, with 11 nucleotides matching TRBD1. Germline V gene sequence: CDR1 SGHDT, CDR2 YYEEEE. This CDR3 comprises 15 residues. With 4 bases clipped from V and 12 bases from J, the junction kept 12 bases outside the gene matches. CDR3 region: CASSPGQGASNMQFF. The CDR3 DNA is TGTGCCAGCAGCCCCGGACAGGGGGCTTCTAATATGCAGTTCTTC.

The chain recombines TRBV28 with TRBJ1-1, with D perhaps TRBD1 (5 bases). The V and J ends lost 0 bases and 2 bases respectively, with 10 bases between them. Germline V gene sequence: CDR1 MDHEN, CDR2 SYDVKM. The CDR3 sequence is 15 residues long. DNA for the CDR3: TGTGCCAGCAGTTTATGGGAGGGGCGAAACACTGAAGCTTTCTTT. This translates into CASSLWEGRNTEAFF.

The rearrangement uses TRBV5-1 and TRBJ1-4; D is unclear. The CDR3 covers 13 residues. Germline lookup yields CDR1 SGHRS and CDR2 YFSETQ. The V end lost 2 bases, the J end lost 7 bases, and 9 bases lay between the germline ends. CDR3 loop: CASSFTGSEKLFF. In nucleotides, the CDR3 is TGCGCCAGCAGCTTTACCGGGAGTGAAAAACTGTTTTTT.

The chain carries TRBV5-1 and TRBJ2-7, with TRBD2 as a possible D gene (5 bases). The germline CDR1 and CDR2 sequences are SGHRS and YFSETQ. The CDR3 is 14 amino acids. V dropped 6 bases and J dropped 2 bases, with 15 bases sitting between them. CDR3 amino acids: CASTMSTGAYEQYF. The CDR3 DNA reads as TGCGCCAGCACCATGAGTACCGGGGCCTACGAGCAGTACTTC.

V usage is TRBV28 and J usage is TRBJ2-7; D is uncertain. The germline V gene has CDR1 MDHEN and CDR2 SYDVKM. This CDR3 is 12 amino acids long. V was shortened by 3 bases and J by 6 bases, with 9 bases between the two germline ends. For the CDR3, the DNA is TGTGCCAGCAGTTTCATGGGCCTCGAGCAGTACTTC. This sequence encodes CASSFMGLEQYF.

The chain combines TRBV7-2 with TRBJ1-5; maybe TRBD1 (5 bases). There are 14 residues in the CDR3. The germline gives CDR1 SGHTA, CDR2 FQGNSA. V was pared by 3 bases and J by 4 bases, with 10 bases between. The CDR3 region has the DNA TGTGCCAGCAGCTTTGACAGCAGTAATCAGCCCCAGCATTTT. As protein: CASSFDSSNQPQHF.

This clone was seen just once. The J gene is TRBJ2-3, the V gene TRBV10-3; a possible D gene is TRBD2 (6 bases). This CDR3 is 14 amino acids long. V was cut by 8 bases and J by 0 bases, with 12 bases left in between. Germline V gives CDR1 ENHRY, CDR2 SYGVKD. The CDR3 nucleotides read TGTGCCATCCAACTAGGGACTAGCACAGATACGCAGTATTTT. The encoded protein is CAIQLGTSTDTQYF.